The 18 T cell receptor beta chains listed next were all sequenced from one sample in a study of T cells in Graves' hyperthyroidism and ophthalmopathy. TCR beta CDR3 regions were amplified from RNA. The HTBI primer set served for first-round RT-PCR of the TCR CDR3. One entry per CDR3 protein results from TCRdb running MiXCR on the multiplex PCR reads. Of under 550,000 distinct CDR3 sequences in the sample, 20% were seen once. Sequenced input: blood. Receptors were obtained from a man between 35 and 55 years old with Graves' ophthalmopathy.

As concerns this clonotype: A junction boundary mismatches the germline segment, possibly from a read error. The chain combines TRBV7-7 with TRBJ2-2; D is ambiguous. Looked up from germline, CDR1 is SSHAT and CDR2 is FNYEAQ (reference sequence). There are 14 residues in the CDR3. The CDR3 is CASSQEVTSEWLFF. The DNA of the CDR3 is TGTGCTAGCAGCCAAGAGGTCACCTCGGAGTGGCTGTTTTTT.

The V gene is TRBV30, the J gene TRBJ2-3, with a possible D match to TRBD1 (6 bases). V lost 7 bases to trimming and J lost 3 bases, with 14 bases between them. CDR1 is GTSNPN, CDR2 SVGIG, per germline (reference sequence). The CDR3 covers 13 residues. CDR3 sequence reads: CASYEGETDTQYF. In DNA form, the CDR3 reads TGTGCCTCCTACGAGGGGGAGACAGATACGCAGTATTTT.

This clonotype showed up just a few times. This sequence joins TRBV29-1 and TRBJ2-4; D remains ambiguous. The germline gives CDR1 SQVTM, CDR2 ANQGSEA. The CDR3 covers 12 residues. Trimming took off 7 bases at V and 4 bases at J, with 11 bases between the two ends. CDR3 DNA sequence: TGCAGCGCTCGGTTCGGGAAAAACATTCAGTACTTC. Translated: CSARFGKNIQYF.

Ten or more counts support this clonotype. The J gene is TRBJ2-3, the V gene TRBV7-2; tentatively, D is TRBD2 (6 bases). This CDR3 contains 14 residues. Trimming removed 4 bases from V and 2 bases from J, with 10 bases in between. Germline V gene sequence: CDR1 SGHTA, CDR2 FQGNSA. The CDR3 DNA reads TGTGCCAGCAGCTCCCGCGGGACCACAGATACGCAGTATTTT. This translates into CASSSRGTTDTQYF.

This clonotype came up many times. The CDR3 protein is CASSFKDTQYF. Here the CDR3 DNA reads TGTGCCAGCAGCTTTAAGGATACGCAGTATTTT. This chain joins TRBV11-2 and TRBJ2-3; no clear D gene. Germline CDR1 SGHAT, CDR2 FQNNGV. V lost 3 bases and J lost 6, with 4 bases in between. The CDR3 totals 11 residues.

The CDR3 bases are TGTGCCAGCAGCGTAGGTGACGGGTTTAGCACAGATACGCAGTATTTT. It is translated as CASSVGDGFSTDTQYF. The chain joins TRBV9 to TRBJ2-3; D unresolved. With 0 bases removed from V and 0 bases from J, the gap between germline ends came to 11 bases. CDR3 length equals 16 residues. Germline lookup yields CDR1 SGDLS and CDR2 YYNGEE.

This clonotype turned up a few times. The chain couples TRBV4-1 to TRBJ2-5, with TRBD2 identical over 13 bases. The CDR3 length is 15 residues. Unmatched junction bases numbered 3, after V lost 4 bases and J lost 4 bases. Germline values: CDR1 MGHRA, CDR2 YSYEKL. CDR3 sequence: CASSRGLAGAETQYF. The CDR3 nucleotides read TGCGCCAGCAGCCGAGGACTAGCGGGGGCAGAGACCCAGTACTTC.

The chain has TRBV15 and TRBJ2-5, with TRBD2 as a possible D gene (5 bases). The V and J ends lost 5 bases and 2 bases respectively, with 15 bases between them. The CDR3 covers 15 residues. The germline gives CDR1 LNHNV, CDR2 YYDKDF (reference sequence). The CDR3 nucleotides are TGTGCCACCAGCGGTCGGACCAGGACTCAAGAGACCCAGTACTTC. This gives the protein CATSGRTRTQETQYF.

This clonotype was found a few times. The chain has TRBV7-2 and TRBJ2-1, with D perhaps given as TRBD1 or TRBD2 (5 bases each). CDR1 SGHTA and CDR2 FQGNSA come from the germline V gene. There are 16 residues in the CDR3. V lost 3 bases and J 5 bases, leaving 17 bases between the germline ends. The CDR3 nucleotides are TGTGCCAGCAGCTTTAAAAAGGGGTCCGGGAACAATGAGCAGTTCTTC. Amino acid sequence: CASSFKKGSGNNEQFF.

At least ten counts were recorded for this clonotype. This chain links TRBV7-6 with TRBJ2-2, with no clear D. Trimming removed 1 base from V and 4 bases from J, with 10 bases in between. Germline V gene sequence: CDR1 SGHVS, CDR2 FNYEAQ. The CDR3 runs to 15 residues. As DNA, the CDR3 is TGTGCCAGCAGCTTAGAGGCAGGTCCCACCGGGGAGCTGTTTTTT. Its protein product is CASSLEAGPTGELFF.

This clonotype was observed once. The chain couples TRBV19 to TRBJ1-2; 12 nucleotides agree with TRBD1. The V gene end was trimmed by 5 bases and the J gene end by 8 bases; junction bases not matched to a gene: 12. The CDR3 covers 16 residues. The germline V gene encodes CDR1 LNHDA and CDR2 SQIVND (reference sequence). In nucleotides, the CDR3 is TGTGCCAGTAGTTTAATACCGGGACAGGGGGCGGACGGCTACACCTTC. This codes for CASSLIPGQGADGYTF.

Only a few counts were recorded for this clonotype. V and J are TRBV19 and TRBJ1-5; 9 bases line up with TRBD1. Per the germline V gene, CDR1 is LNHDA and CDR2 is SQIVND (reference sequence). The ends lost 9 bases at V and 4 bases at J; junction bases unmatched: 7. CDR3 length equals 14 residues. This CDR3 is CASLDRGINQPQHF. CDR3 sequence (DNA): TGTGCCAGCCTTGACAGGGGGATAAATCAGCCCCAGCATTTT.

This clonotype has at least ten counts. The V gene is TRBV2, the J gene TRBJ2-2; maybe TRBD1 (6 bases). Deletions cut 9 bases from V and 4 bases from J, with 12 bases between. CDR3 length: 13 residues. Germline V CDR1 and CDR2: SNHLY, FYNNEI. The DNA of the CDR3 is TGTGCCAGTAGACAGGCCACCACCGGGGAGCTGTTTTTT. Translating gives CASRQATTGELFF.

The DNA for the CDR3 is TGTGCCAGTAGTATATCGGCAGGCTCCTACAATGAGCAGTTCTTC. This gives the protein CASSISAGSYNEQFF. The chain combines TRBV19 with TRBJ2-1; D gene unclear. Germline V gives CDR1 LNHDA, CDR2 SQIVND (reference sequence). This CDR3 is 15 amino acids long. V was clipped by 2 bases and J by 0 bases, with 8 bases between them.

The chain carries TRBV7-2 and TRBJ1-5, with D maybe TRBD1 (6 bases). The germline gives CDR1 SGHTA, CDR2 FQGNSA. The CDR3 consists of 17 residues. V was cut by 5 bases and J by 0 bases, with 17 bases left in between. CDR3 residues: CASSLRGGPNSNQPQHF. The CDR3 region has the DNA TGTGCCAGCAGCCTCCGCGGGGGCCCGAATAGCAATCAGCCCCAGCATTTT. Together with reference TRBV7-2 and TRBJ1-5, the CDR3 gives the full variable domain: GAGVSQSPSNKVTEKGKDVELRCDPISGHTALYWYRQSLGQGLEFLIYFQGNSAPDKSGLPSDRFSAERTGGSVSTLTIQRTQQEDSAVYLCASSLRGGPNSNQPQHFGDGTRLSIL.

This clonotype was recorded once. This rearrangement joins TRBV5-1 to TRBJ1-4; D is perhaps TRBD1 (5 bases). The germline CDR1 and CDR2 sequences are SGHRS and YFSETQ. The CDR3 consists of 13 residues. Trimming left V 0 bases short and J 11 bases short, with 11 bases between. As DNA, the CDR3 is TGCGCCAGCAGCTTGGGGACCGGGGACAAACTGTTTTTT. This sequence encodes CASSLGTGDKLFF.

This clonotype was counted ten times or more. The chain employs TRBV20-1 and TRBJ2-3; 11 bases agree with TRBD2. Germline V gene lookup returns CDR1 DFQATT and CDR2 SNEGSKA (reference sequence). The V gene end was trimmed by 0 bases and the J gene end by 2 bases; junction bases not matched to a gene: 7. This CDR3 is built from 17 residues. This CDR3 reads CSAREFSGRAATDTQYF. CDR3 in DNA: TGCAGTGCTAGAGAATTTAGCGGGAGGGCCGCCACAGATACGCAGTATTTT.

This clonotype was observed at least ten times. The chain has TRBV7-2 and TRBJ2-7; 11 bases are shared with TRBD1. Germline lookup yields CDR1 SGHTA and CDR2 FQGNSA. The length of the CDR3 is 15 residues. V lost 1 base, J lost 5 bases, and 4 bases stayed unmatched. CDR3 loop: CASSLGTGGANEQYF. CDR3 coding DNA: TGTGCCAGCAGCTTAGGGACAGGGGGCGCGAACGAGCAGTACTTC.